These 20 T cell receptor beta chains came from one sample sequenced in a study of T cell responses to AZD1222 COVID-19 vaccine. Clones were sequenced by immunoSEQ multiplex PCR, and TCRdb holds only the in-frame ones, with some missing. In the table there are over 100,000 clones, 85% to 90% of which are singletons. Sequenced here: peripheral blood, sampled on day 0 of AZD1222 vaccination. Receptors originate from an adult in good health.

The chain uses TRBV18 and TRBJ1-5, with a weak D call TRBD1 (5 bases). The CDR3 loop spans 15 amino acids. Germline CDR1 KGHSH, CDR2 LQKENI. Trimming left V 1 base short and J 2 bases short, with 9 bases between. The CDR3 spells CASSPRSGRNQPQHF. CDR3 nucleotides: TGTGCCAGCTCACCACGGTCAGGGCGCAATCAGCCCCAGCATTTT.

The genes are TRBV6-6 and TRBJ2-2, with D unresolved. This CDR3 has 12 amino acids. V was trimmed by 6 bases and J by 4 bases, leaving 6 bases between them. Germline-derived CDR1 and CDR2 are MNHNY and SVGAGI (reference sequence). The CDR3, as DNA: TGTGCCAGCAGGGACCGCACCGGGGAGCTGTTTTTT. Translation: CASRDRTGELFF.

The chain carries TRBV6-5 and TRBJ1-1; D perhaps matches TRBD1 (5 bases). Germline V gene sequence: CDR1 MNHEY, CDR2 SVGAGI. This CDR3 contains 13 residues. V was shortened by 7 bases and J by 7 bases, with 16 bases between the two germline ends. The CDR3 bases are TGTGCCAGCACCCCGCCGGGACGGGGTGAAGCTTTCTTT. This codes for CASTPPGRGEAFF.

V is TRBV18 and J is TRBJ2-7; 10 nucleotides line up with TRBD1. Germline V gene sequence: CDR1 KGHSH, CDR2 LQKENI. The CDR3 extends over 13 amino acids. Losses at the gene ends were 3 bases for V and 6 bases for J; bases not matched to a gene: 2. CDR3 in amino acids: CASSPGTGVEQYF. The CDR3 DNA follows: TGTGCCAGCTCACCGGGGACAGGGGTCGAGCAGTACTTC.

On this clone: The junction departs from germline at one end; a sequencing error may be responsible. The chain recombines TRBV7-7 with TRBJ1-1; D is unresolved. The CDR3 totals 13 residues. Germline V gene sequence: CDR1 SSHAT, CDR2 FNYEAQ (reference sequence). As DNA, the CDR3 is TGTGCTAGCAGCCTCCGACAGAACACTGAAGCTTTCTTT. Translated, it gives CASSLRQNTEAFF.

The chain recombines TRBV7-8 with TRBJ2-7; 10 bases align to TRBD1. Looked up from germline, CDR1 is SGHVS and CDR2 is FQNEAQ. CDR3 length: 16 amino acids. The V gene end was trimmed by 1 base and the J gene end by 0 bases; junction bases not matched to a gene: 3. CDR3 nucleotide sequence: TGTGCCAGCAGCTTAGGGGACAGGGGAGGCTCCTACGAGCAGTACTTC. It encodes CASSLGDRGGSYEQYF.

J is TRBJ1-2 and V is TRBV6-5; D unresolved. V was shortened by 7 bases and J by 2 bases, with 14 bases between the two germline ends. CDR3 length equals 14 residues. Germline V gene lookup returns CDR1 MNHEY and CDR2 SVGAGI. CDR3 bases: TGTGCCAGCACCAAACTAGACACGAACTATGGCTACACCTTC. As protein: CASTKLDTNYGYTF.

V gene TRBV10-3 combines with J gene TRBJ2-7; D is undetermined. V was pared by 4 bases and J by 3 bases, with 13 bases between. This CDR3 comprises 14 residues. CDR1 ENHRY and CDR2 SYGVKD come from the germline V gene. Here the CDR3 reads CAISVRAADYEQYF. CDR3 coding DNA: TGTGCCATCAGTGTTAGAGCCGCGGACTACGAGCAGTACTTC.

The V and J genes are TRBV28 and TRBJ2-2, with 9 bases identical to TRBD2. V dropped 4 bases and J dropped 6; count of bases not matched to a gene: 9. Germline V gene lookup returns CDR1 MDHEN and CDR2 SYDVKM. The CDR3 sequence is 16 residues long. CDR3 nucleotide sequence: TGTGCCAGCAGTTCCCCCTTTGCGGGGGGGTCCGGGGAGCTGTTTTTT. This gives the protein CASSSPFAGGSGELFF. The full variable domain, completed using reference TRBV28 and TRBJ2-2, is DVKVTQSSRYLVKRTGEKVFLECVQDMDHENMFWYRQDPGLGLRLIYFSYDVKMKEKGDIPEGYSVSREKKERFSLILESASTNQTSMYLCASSSPFAGGSGELFFGEGSRLTVL.

This chain joins TRBV6-6 and TRBJ1-2; TRBD1 is a possible D gene (6 bases). Trimming removed 5 bases from V and 7 bases from J, with 29 bases in between. The CDR3 length is 18 residues. Germline V lookup: CDR1 MNHNY, CDR2 SVGAGI (reference sequence). Here the CDR3 DNA reads TGTGCCAGCAGTCTCAGAGACAGGCGCCCCCATGGCGTGGGTGGCTACACCTTC. Its translation is CASSLRDRRPHGVGGYTF.

V and J are TRBV9 and TRBJ2-1, with 12 bases aligning to TRBD2. Germline-derived CDR1 and CDR2 are SGDLS and YYNGEE. With 0 bases clipped from V and 7 bases from J, the junction kept 5 bases outside the gene matches. CDR3 length equals 16 residues. CDR3 region: CASSVDGLAGGNEQFF. The CDR3 bases are TGTGCCAGCAGCGTAGATGGGCTAGCGGGGGGGAATGAGCAGTTCTTC. The variable domain in full, with the rest retrieved from reference TRBV9 and TRBJ2-1, is DSGVTQTPKHLITATGQRVTLRCSPRSGDLSVYWYQQSLDQGLQFLIQYYNGEERAKGNILERFSAQQFPDLHSELNLSSLELGDSALYFCASSVDGLAGGNEQFFGPGTRLTVL.

The chain recombines TRBV7-9 with TRBJ1-2, with D unresolved. CDR1 is SEHNR, CDR2 FQNEAQ, per germline (reference sequence). This CDR3 has 13 amino acids. Trimming removed 8 bases at V and 8 bases at J, with 18 bases between. As DNA, the CDR3 is TGTGCCAGCGGCTCTGCACTCCGAGGGGGCTACACCTTC. Residues: CASGSALRGGYTF. Supplemented by reference TRBV7-9 and TRBJ1-2, the full variable domain reads DTGVSQNPRHKITKRGQNVTFRCDPISEHNRLYWYRQTLGQGPEFLTYFQNEAQLEKSRLLSDRFSAERPKGSFSTLEIQRTEQGDSAMYLCASGSALRGGYTFGSGTRLTVV.

This chain joins TRBV7-2 and TRBJ2-2, with 7 bases lining up with TRBD1. This CDR3 is 13 amino acids long. V was clipped by 5 bases and J by 7 bases; unmatched bases: 4. Per germline, CDR1 SGHTA and CDR2 FQGNSA. CDR3 residues: CASSQQGIGELFF. The CDR3 DNA reads TGTGCCAGCAGCCAACAGGGGATCGGGGAGCTGTTTTTT.

The DNA of the CDR3 is TGTGCCAGCTCACCAGAACAGTCTAATGAAAAACTGTTTTTT. This gives the protein CASSPEQSNEKLFF. The chain joins TRBV18 to TRBJ1-4; D unresolved. Per the germline V gene, CDR1 is KGHSH and CDR2 is LQKENI. CDR3 length equals 14 residues. V was cut by 2 bases and J by 3 bases, with 7 bases left in between.

The chain employs TRBV7-2 and TRBJ1-6; no reliable D call. The CDR3 is 15 amino acids. Germline loops: CDR1 SGHTA, CDR2 FQGNSA. V was pared by 4 bases and J by 0 bases, with 7 bases between. CDR3 sequence (DNA): TGTGCCAGCAGCTCCGGGAGCTCCTATAATTCACCCCTCCACTTT. Translation gives CASSSGSSYNSPLHF.

This chain joins TRBV12-5 and TRBJ1-1, with TRBD1 identical over 9 bases. Germline trimming cut 1 base from V and 6 bases from J; bases unmatched to any gene: 12. In germline, CDR1 is LGHNT, CDR2 FRNRAP. The CDR3 has 17 amino acids. The CDR3, as DNA: TGTGCTAGTGGTTTGGCCATACAGGGGGCATCCTCCTCTGAAGCTTTCTTT. This encodes CASGLAIQGASSSEAFF.

The chain joins TRBV7-2 to TRBJ1-1, with D perhaps TRBD1 (5 bases). Germline assignment: CDR1 SGHTA and CDR2 FQGNSA. This CDR3 contains 15 residues. Trimming took 0 bases from V and 10 from J, leaving 18 bases between them. The CDR3 reads CASSLAPGHLLGAFF. The DNA of the CDR3 is TGTGCCAGCAGCTTAGCTCCCGGACACCTTTTAGGAGCTTTCTTT.

J is TRBJ1-2 and V is TRBV5-1, with TRBD1 matching over 7 bases. The junction had 10 bases not matched to a gene; V was cut back by 0 bases and J by 8 bases. Germline V gene sequence: CDR1 SGHRS, CDR2 YFSETQ. The CDR3 covers 15 residues. The DNA for the CDR3 is TGCGCCAGCAGCTTGGAGGGCCCCGACAGGGCGGGCTACACCTTC. Translated, it gives CASSLEGPDRAGYTF.

V and J are TRBV11-3 and TRBJ1-1; D remains unclear. V was trimmed by 4 bases and J by 5 bases, leaving 11 bases between them. From germline, CDR1 is SGHNT and CDR2 YENEEA. This CDR3 has 13 amino acids. CDR3 bases: TGTGCCAGCAGCTCTCGGGCCAGGACTGAAGCTTTCTTT. Translated, it gives CASSSRARTEAFF.

The rearrangement links TRBV7-2 to TRBJ1-6, with D maybe TRBD1 (5 bases). Per the germline V gene, CDR1 is SGHTA and CDR2 is FQGNSA. This CDR3 is built from 14 residues. The V end was cut by 0 bases, the J end by 10 bases, with 10 bases between. As DNA, the CDR3 is TGTGCCAGCAGCTTAGCCAGGGCAAAATCACCCCTCCACTTT. Encoded protein: CASSLARAKSPLHF.